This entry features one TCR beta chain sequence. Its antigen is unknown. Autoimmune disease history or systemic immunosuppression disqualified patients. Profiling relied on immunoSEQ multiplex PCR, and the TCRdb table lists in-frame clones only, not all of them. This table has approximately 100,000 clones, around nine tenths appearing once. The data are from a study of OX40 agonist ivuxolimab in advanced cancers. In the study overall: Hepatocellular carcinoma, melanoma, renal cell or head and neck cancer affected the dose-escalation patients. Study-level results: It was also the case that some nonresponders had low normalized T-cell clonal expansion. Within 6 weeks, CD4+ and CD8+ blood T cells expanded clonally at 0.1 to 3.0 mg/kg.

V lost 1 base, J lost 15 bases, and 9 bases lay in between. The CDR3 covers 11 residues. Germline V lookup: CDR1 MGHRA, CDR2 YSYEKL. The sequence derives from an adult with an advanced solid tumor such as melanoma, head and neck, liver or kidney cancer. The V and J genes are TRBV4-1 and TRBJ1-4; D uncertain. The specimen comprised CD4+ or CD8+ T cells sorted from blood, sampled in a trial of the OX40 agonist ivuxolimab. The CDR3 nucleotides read TGCGCCAGCAGCCAAGGGAGGGTGTTGTTTTTT. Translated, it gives CASSQGRVLFF.